Listed below are T cell receptor beta chains from one sample, sequenced in a study of T-cell reconstitution after alpha-beta-depleted transplantation in children. TCRdb re-called the PCR reads through MiXCR, storing one row per CDR3 protein. Of some 260,000 distinct CDR3 sequences listed, 20% to 30% are singletons. The sample in question was PBMCs, mostly from graft donor cells, obtained 360 days after TCRalphabeta/CD19-depleted stem cell transplant. All receptors come from a female patient aged 2-9 years who had a stem cell transplant for congenital amegakaryocytic thrombocytopenia, so the T cells may come from the graft donor. Both conserved end residues are part of each CDR3. The D gene is left open where the match is weak. Not all rows give a size; the values are once, few, many and, for expanded clones, a class.

clone_size: .; j_call: TRBJ2-1; cdr3_length: 13; v_call: TRBV12-3/TRBV12-4; d_call: TRBD2; cdr3_aa: CASSHGGVGEQFF; cdr3_nt: TGTGCCAGCAGCCACGGGGGGGTCGGTGAGCAGTTCTTC
clone_size: few; j_call: TRBJ2-1; cdr3_length: 16; v_call: TRBV28; d_call: .; cdr3_aa: CASSLPGLTPYNEQFF; cdr3_nt: TGTGCCAGCAGTTTGCCGGGACTGACTCCCTACAATGAGCAGTTCTTC
clone_size: .; j_call: TRBJ2-3; cdr3_length: 12; v_call: TRBV7-9; d_call: .; cdr3_aa: CASSLGQNTQYF; cdr3_nt: TGTGCCAGCAGCCTAGGGCAGAATACGCAGTATTTT
clone_size: .; j_call: TRBJ2-1; cdr3_length: 12; v_call: TRBV29-1; d_call: .; cdr3_aa: CSVDEIYNEQFF; cdr3_nt: TGCAGCGTTGATGAAATCTACAATGAGCAGTTCTTC
clone_size: few; j_call: TRBJ1-1; cdr3_length: 14; v_call: TRBV12-3/TRBV12-4; d_call: .; cdr3_aa: CASKRETENTEAFF; cdr3_nt: TGTGCCAGCAAGAGAGAGACAGAGAACACTGAAGCTTTCTTT
clone_size: .; j_call: TRBJ1-1; cdr3_length: 14; v_call: TRBV5-1; d_call: .; cdr3_aa: CASSLGGFDTEAFF; cdr3_nt: TGCGCCAGCAGCTTGGGGGGATTTGACACTGAAGCTTTCTTT
clone_size: few; j_call: TRBJ1-2; cdr3_length: 15; v_call: TRBV12-3/TRBV12-4; d_call: TRBD1; cdr3_aa: CASSYRGRGVGGYTF; cdr3_nt: TGTGCCAGCAGTTACAGGGGGCGCGGAGTTGGTGGCTACACCTTC
clone_size: few; j_call: TRBJ1-5; cdr3_length: 15; v_call: TRBV28; d_call: TRBD1; cdr3_aa: CASSGQGYSNQPQHF; cdr3_nt: TGTGCCAGCAGTGGACAGGGTTATAGCAATCAGCCCCAGCATTTT
clone_size: once; j_call: TRBJ1-4; cdr3_length: 19; v_call: TRBV4-1; d_call: .; cdr3_aa: CASSQHRKLPGLFNEKLFF; cdr3_nt: TGCGCCAGCAGCCAACATCGGAAGCTACCGGGACTTTTTAATGAAAAACTGTTTTTT
clone_size: .; j_call: TRBJ2-1; cdr3_length: 15; v_call: TRBV10-3; d_call: .; cdr3_aa: CAISDTGSSYNEQFF; cdr3_nt: TGTGCCATCAGTGATACTGGGTCCTCCTACAATGAGCAGTTCTTC
clone_size: few; j_call: TRBJ1-1; cdr3_length: 19; v_call: TRBV4-3; d_call: TRBD1; cdr3_aa: CASSQVLSITGALNTEAFF; cdr3_nt: TGCGCCAGCAGCCAAGTCCTGTCAATTACAGGGGCCCTGAACACTGAAGCTTTCTTT
clone_size: few; j_call: TRBJ1-1; cdr3_length: 14; v_call: TRBV12-3/TRBV12-4; d_call: .; cdr3_aa: CASQRYGENTEAFF; cdr3_nt: TGTGCCAGTCAACGATACGGGGAGAACACTGAAGCTTTCTTT
clone_size: .; j_call: TRBJ1-4; cdr3_length: 14; v_call: TRBV6-2/TRBV6-3; d_call: .; cdr3_aa: CASSIATGGEKLFF; cdr3_nt: TGTGCCAGCAGTATTGCCACCGGTGGAGAAAAACTGTTTTTT
clone_size: few; j_call: TRBJ2-2; cdr3_length: 13; v_call: TRBV20-1; d_call: TRBD2; cdr3_aa: CSRAPGGAGELFF; cdr3_nt: TGCAGCAGAGCCCCGGGGGGGGCCGGGGAGCTGTTTTTT
clone_size: .; j_call: TRBJ2-7; cdr3_length: 14; v_call: TRBV3-1; d_call: .; cdr3_aa: CASSQGLGFGEQYF; cdr3_nt: TGTGCCAGCAGCCAAGGGTTAGGTTTTGGAGAGCAGTACTTC
clone_size: .; j_call: TRBJ2-7; cdr3_length: 13; v_call: TRBV5-5; d_call: .; cdr3_aa: CASSLGHSYEQYF; cdr3_nt: TGTGCCAGCAGCTTGGGACATTCTTACGAGCAGTACTTC
clone_size: .; j_call: TRBJ1-5; cdr3_length: 16; v_call: TRBV4-1; d_call: .; cdr3_aa: CASSQVLRGPHQPQHF; cdr3_nt: TGCGCCAGCAGCCAAGTGCTCAGGGGCCCCCATCAGCCCCAGCATTTT
clone_size: few; j_call: TRBJ2-5; cdr3_length: 14; v_call: TRBV2; d_call: .; cdr3_aa: CASSETQFQETQYF; cdr3_nt: TGTGCCAGCAGTGAAACTCAATTCCAAGAGACCCAGTACTTC
clone_size: .; j_call: TRBJ2-3; cdr3_length: 13; v_call: TRBV5-1; d_call: .; cdr3_aa: CASSVISSDTQYF; cdr3_nt: TGCGCCAGCAGCGTGATTAGCTCAGATACGCAGTATTTT
clone_size: .; j_call: TRBJ2-2; cdr3_length: 16; v_call: TRBV7-3; d_call: .; cdr3_aa: CASSLMDGSNTGELFF; cdr3_nt: TGTGCCAGCAGCTTAATGGACGGATCGAACACCGGGGAGCTGTTTTTT
clone_size: .; j_call: TRBJ1-2; cdr3_length: 15; v_call: TRBV12-3/TRBV12-4; d_call: .; cdr3_aa: CASSFKHGENYGYTF; cdr3_nt: TGTGCCAGCAGTTTCAAGCACGGAGAAAACTATGGCTACACCTTC
clone_size: .; j_call: TRBJ1-1; cdr3_length: 15; v_call: TRBV5-1; d_call: .; cdr3_aa: CASSSYQGPYTEAFF; cdr3_nt: TGCGCCAGCAGCTCATACCAGGGGCCTTACACTGAAGCTTTCTTT
clone_size: .; j_call: TRBJ2-3; cdr3_length: 16; v_call: TRBV6-2/TRBV6-3; d_call: TRBD2; cdr3_aa: CASSFSGSFATTTQYF; cdr3_nt: TGTGCCAGCAGTTTCAGCGGGAGTTTCGCTACTACTACGCAGTATTTT
clone_size: few; j_call: TRBJ2-3; cdr3_length: 14; v_call: TRBV5-1; d_call: .; cdr3_aa: CASSSQDSQDTQYF; cdr3_nt: TGCGCCAGCAGCTCACAGGATTCACAGGATACGCAGTATTTT
clone_size: .; j_call: TRBJ1-1; cdr3_length: 15; v_call: TRBV2; d_call: .; cdr3_aa: CASSPPQGPHTEAFF; cdr3_nt: TGTGCCAGCTCGCCCCCCCAAGGGCCGCACACTGAAGCTTTCTTT
clone_size: many; j_call: TRBJ1-1; cdr3_length: 13; v_call: TRBV29-1; d_call: .; cdr3_aa: CSVGRKGNSEAFF; cdr3_nt: TGCAGCGTGGGCAGAAAGGGCAATTCTGAAGCTTTCTTT
clone_size: .; j_call: TRBJ2-7; cdr3_length: 13; v_call: TRBV6-1; d_call: .; cdr3_aa: CASSRQQRYEQYF; cdr3_nt: TGTGCCAGCAGTCGCCAACAGAGGTACGAGCAGTACTTC
clone_size: .; j_call: TRBJ2-1; cdr3_length: 13; v_call: TRBV30; d_call: .; cdr3_aa: CAWNQDSLNEQFF; cdr3_nt: TGTGCCTGGAACCAAGACAGCCTTAATGAGCAGTTCTTC
clone_size: .; j_call: TRBJ2-3; cdr3_length: 15; v_call: TRBV28; d_call: .; cdr3_aa: CASSVALGSTDTQYF; cdr3_nt: TGTGCCAGCAGTGTAGCACTAGGTAGCACAGATACGCAGTATTTT
clone_size: few; j_call: TRBJ2-7; cdr3_length: 14; v_call: TRBV14; d_call: .; cdr3_aa: CASSRSGSSYEQYF; cdr3_nt: TGTGCCAGCAGCCGTAGTGGGAGCTCCTACGAGCAGTACTTC
clone_size: .; j_call: TRBJ2-1; cdr3_length: 20; v_call: TRBV7-6; d_call: TRBD2; cdr3_aa: CASSLSWGASGRSSYNEQFF; cdr3_nt: TGTGCCAGCAGCTTAAGTTGGGGGGCTAGCGGGAGGTCGTCCTACAATGAGCAGTTCTTC
clone_size: .; j_call: TRBJ1-5; cdr3_length: 15; v_call: TRBV6-1; d_call: .; cdr3_aa: CASSPGQILGQPQHF; cdr3_nt: TGTGCCAGCAGTCCCGGACAGATACTCGGACAGCCCCAGCATTTT
clone_size: few; j_call: TRBJ2-7; cdr3_length: 15; v_call: TRBV20-1; d_call: .; cdr3_aa: CSARDFVTVTYEQYF; cdr3_nt: TGCAGTGCTAGAGATTTCGTGACAGTAACCTACGAGCAGTACTTC
clone_size: .; j_call: TRBJ2-7; cdr3_length: 18; v_call: TRBV6-5; d_call: TRBD2; cdr3_aa: CASIYRTSGGDSSYEQYF; cdr3_nt: TGTGCCAGCATTTACCGGACTAGCGGGGGGGATAGCTCCTACGAGCAGTACTTC
clone_size: .; j_call: TRBJ2-3; cdr3_length: 15; v_call: TRBV27; d_call: .; cdr3_aa: CASSFAPYRPDTQYF; cdr3_nt: TGTGCCAGCAGTTTCGCTCCGTACCGCCCCGATACGCAGTATTTT
clone_size: .; j_call: TRBJ1-6; cdr3_length: 14; v_call: TRBV14; d_call: .; cdr3_aa: CASSQAGRGSPLHF; cdr3_nt: TGTGCCAGCAGCCAGGCGGGTCGGGGCTCACCCCTCCACTTT
clone_size: .; j_call: TRBJ2-1; cdr3_length: 15; v_call: TRBV6-2/TRBV6-3; d_call: TRBD2; cdr3_aa: CASGPGLPLGSEQFF; cdr3_nt: TGTGCCAGCGGACCGGGACTACCCCTTGGGAGTGAGCAGTTCTTC
clone_size: .; j_call: TRBJ2-5; cdr3_length: 14; v_call: TRBV2; d_call: .; cdr3_aa: CASRYQGYQETQYF; cdr3_nt: TGTGCCAGCAGGTACCAGGGGTATCAAGAGACCCAGTACTTC
clone_size: few; j_call: TRBJ2-2; cdr3_length: 14; v_call: TRBV15; d_call: .; cdr3_aa: CATSRVALTGELFF; cdr3_nt: TGTGCCACCAGCAGAGTAGCGTTGACCGGGGAGCTGTTTTTT
clone_size: .; j_call: TRBJ2-3; cdr3_length: 16; v_call: TRBV6-5; d_call: .; cdr3_aa: CASSYSPGTGTDTQYF; cdr3_nt: TGTGCCAGCAGTTACTCCCCCGGGACTGGCACAGATACGCAGTATTTT
clone_size: few; j_call: TRBJ2-1; cdr3_length: 17; v_call: TRBV12-5; d_call: .; cdr3_aa: CASGLELGPKGGNEQFF; cdr3_nt: TGTGCTAGTGGTTTGGAGTTGGGGCCCAAGGGGGGCAATGAGCAGTTCTTC
clone_size: few; j_call: TRBJ2-5; cdr3_length: 16; v_call: TRBV5-1; d_call: .; cdr3_aa: CASSFLADTPQETQYF; cdr3_nt: TGCGCCAGCAGCTTTCTTGCGGACACACCTCAAGAGACCCAGTACTTC
clone_size: .; j_call: TRBJ2-5; cdr3_length: 13; v_call: TRBV28; d_call: .; cdr3_aa: CASSFQGAETQYF; cdr3_nt: TGTGCCAGCAGTTTCCAGGGAGCAGAGACCCAGTACTTC
clone_size: .; j_call: TRBJ2-5; cdr3_length: 14; v_call: TRBV7-2; d_call: .; cdr3_aa: CASSQVGGLGTQYF; cdr3_nt: TGTGCCAGCAGCCAAGTCGGGGGATTGGGGACCCAGTACTTC
clone_size: once; j_call: TRBJ2-1; cdr3_length: 14; v_call: TRBV19; d_call: TRBD1; cdr3_aa: CASRAYRGQGEQFF; cdr3_nt: TGTGCCAGTAGAGCCTACAGGGGGCAGGGTGAGCAGTTCTTC
clone_size: few; j_call: TRBJ1-2; cdr3_length: 13; v_call: TRBV20-1; d_call: TRBD1; cdr3_aa: CGRQGRANYGYTF; cdr3_nt: TGCGGCAGACAGGGAAGGGCAAACTATGGCTACACCTTC
clone_size: .; j_call: TRBJ2-1; cdr3_length: 13; v_call: TRBV18; d_call: .; cdr3_aa: CASSREDYNEQFF; cdr3_nt: TGTGCCAGCTCAAGGGAGGATTACAATGAGCAGTTCTTC
clone_size: .; j_call: TRBJ2-1; cdr3_length: 15; v_call: TRBV19; d_call: TRBD2; cdr3_aa: CASSTASGYLNEQFF; cdr3_nt: TGTGCCAGTAGTACCGCTAGCGGGTATCTCAATGAGCAGTTCTTC
clone_size: few; j_call: TRBJ2-1; cdr3_length: 20; v_call: TRBV4-2; d_call: .; cdr3_aa: CASSQSVGFPRRSSYNEQFF; cdr3_nt: TGTGCCAGCAGCCAAAGCGTTGGCTTTCCCAGGAGAAGCTCCTACAATGAGCAGTTCTTC
clone_size: few; j_call: TRBJ1-1; cdr3_length: 13; v_call: TRBV5-5; d_call: .; cdr3_aa: CASSVGGLTEAFF; cdr3_nt: TGTGCCAGCAGCGTGGGGGGTTTGACTGAAGCTTTCTTT